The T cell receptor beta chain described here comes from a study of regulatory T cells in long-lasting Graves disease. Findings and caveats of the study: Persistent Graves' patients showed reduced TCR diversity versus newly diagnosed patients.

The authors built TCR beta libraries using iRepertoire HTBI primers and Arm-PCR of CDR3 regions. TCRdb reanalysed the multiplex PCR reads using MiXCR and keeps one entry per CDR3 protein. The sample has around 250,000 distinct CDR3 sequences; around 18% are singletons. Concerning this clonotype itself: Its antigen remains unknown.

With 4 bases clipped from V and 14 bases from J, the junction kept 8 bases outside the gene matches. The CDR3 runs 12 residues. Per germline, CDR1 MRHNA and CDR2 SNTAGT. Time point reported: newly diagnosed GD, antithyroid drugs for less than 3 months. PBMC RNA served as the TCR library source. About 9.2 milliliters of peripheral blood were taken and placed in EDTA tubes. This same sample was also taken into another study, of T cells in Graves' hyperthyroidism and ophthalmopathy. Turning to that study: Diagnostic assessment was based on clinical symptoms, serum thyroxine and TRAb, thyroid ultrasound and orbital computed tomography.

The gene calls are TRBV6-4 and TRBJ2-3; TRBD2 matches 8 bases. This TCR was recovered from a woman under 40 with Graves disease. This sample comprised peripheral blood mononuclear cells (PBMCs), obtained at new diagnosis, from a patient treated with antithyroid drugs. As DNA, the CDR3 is TGTGCCAGCAGTGCAACTAGCGGAGTTCGGTATTTT. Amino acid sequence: CASSATSGVRYF.